This TCR beta chain was documented in a study of identical twins. Study-wide points: Insertions were fewer in abundant cord blood beta clonotypes, whereas memory repertoires showed none of this pattern.

MiXCR, run by TCRdb on the 5' RACE reads, gives a single entry per CDR3 protein. The sample yields roughly 1,500,000 distinct CDR3 sequences, less than 40% seen once. Trimming removed 0 bases at V and 5 bases at J, with 13 bases between. The V gene's germline CDR1 is SNHLY and CDR2 FYNNEI. This CDR3 region has 16 residues. This clonotype is a singleton in its sample. The target antigen is unknown. The material sequenced was cord blood. The clonotype was recovered from a newborn girl in good health. The gene calls are TRBV2 and TRBJ1-4; D call uncertain. Written as DNA, the CDR3 is TGTGCCAGCAGTGAAGCGCTGGGCCAAGGGAATGAAAAACTGTTTTTT. It specifies CASSEALGQGNEKLFF. The full variable domain, rest sourced from reference TRBV2 and TRBJ1-4, is EPEVTQTPSHQVTQMGQEVILRCVPISNHLYFYWYRQILGQKVEFLVSFYNNEISEKSEIFDDQFSVERPDGSNFTLKIRSTKLEDSAMYFCASSEALGQGNEKLFFGSGTQLSVL.